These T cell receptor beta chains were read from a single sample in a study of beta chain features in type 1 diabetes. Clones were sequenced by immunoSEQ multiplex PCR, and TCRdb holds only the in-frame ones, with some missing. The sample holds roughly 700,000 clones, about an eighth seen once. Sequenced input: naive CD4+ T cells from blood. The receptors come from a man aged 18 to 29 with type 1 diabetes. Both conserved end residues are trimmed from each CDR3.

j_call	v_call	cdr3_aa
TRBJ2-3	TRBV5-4	ASSATSGGTADTQY
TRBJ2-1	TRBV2	ASSQQGTLNNEQF
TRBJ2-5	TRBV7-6	ASSPKGAASGGETQY
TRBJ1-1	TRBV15	ATSRPQGRITEAF
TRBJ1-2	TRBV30	AWSSPARVNRGYT
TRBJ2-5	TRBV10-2	ASSAGKETQY
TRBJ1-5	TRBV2	ASSESASNQPQH
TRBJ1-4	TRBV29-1	SVGDGMGEKLF
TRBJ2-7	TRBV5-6	ASSQDGYEQY
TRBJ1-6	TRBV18	ASSPPAGNSPLH
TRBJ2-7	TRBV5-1	ASSFEGSYEQY
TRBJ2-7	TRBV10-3	AISDPSGGSEQY
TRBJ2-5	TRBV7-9	ASSDRGGETQY
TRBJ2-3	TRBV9	ASSGPGTGGMNTQY
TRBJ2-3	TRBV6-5	ASRASRDTQY
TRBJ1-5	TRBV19	ASTKAGGNQPQH
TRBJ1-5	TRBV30	AWDRPNQPQH
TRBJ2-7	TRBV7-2	ASSLLGRNEQY
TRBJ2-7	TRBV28	ASSLWDRGPEQY
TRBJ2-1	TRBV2	ASSYGTSGGVEQF
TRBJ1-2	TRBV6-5	ASSNDRGYT
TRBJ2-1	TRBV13	ASTPKVNEQF
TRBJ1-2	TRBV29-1	SAPKTGDVYT
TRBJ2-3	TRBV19	ASTPGQGAPGGDTQY
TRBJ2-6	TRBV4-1	ASSQVPGPGANVLT
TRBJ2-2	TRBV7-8	ASSLVRGTGELF
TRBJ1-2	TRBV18	ASSPDGDYGYT
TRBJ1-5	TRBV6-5	ASSYGIRDVGH
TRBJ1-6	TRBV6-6	ATRLGASNSPLH
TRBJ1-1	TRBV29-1	SFCGGNTEAF
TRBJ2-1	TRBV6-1	ASSEVPGNEQF
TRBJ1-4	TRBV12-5	ASGLVITPRVEKLF
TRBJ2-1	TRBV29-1	SVPPGGSYNEQF
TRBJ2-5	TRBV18	ASSPPSGVQETQY
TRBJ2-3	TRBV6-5	ASSYRSKGDTQY
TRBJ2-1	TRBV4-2	ASSRAGQGSYNEQF
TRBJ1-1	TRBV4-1	ASRVQGATEAF
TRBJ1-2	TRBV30	AWYLGVGYT
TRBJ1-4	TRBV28	ASSFLQGGEKLF
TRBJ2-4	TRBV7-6	ASSSGQGLTKNIQY
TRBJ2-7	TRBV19	ASTRDSRSYEQY
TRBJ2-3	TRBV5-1	ASSIQDTDTQY
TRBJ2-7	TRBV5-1	ASSFGQGAWYEQY
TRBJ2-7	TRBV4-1	ASSQELKPSLY
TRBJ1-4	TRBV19	ASSTNPGNEKLF
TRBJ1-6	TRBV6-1	ASSGDRGSPLH
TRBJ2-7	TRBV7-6	ASSSPGQSYEQY
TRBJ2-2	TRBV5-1	ASSLAGQAAGELF
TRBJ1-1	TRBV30	AWSPTRGSIRDAF
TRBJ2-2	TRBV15	ATSRAGSSDEAGELF
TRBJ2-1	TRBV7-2	ASSLQGASGNEQF
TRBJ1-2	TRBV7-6	ASSPTTGDYGYT
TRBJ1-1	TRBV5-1	ASSFDMNTEAF
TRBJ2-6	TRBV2	ASLDRAGANVLT
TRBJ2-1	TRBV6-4	ASSVERSSYNEQF
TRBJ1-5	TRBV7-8	ASSLASGLSQPQH
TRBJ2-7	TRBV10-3	AISESGSYEQY